This T cell receptor beta chain was documented in a study of OX40 agonist ivuxolimab in advanced cancers. The repertoire was sequenced with immunoSEQ multiplex PCR; TCRdb's copy has only in-frame clones and lacks some. The data hold about 60,000 clones, with roughly nine tenths observed a single time. Trimming cost V 0 bases and J 1 base, with 8 bases left between them. The CDR3 is made up of 15 amino acids. Germline CDR1 is LGHNA and CDR2 is YNFKEQ. J is TRBJ2-3 and V is TRBV4-2; D is unclear. Sequencing was performed on CD4+ or CD8+ T cells sorted from blood, taken in a trial of the OX40 agonist ivuxolimab. This sequence was found in an adult with an advanced solid tumor such as melanoma, head and neck, liver or kidney cancer. This CDR3 is CASSQDLRGTDTQYF. For the CDR3, the DNA is TGTGCCAGCAGCCAAGACTTAAGGGGCACAGATACGCAGTATTTT.